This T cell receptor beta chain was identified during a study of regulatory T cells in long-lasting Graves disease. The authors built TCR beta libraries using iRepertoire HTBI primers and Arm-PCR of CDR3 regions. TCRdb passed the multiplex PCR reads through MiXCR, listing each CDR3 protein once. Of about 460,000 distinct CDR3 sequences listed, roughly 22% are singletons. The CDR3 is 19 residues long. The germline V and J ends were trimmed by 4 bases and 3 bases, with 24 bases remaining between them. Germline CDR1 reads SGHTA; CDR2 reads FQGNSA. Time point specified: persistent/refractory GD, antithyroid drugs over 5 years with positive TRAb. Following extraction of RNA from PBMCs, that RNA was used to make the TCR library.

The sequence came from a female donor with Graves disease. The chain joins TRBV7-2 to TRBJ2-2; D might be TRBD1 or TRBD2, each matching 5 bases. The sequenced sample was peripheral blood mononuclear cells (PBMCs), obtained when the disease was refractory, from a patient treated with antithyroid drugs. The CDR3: CASSSAGWGRDQYTGELFF. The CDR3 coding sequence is TGTGCCAGCAGCTCCGCCGGCTGGGGCCGGGACCAATACACCGGGGAGCTGTTTTTT.